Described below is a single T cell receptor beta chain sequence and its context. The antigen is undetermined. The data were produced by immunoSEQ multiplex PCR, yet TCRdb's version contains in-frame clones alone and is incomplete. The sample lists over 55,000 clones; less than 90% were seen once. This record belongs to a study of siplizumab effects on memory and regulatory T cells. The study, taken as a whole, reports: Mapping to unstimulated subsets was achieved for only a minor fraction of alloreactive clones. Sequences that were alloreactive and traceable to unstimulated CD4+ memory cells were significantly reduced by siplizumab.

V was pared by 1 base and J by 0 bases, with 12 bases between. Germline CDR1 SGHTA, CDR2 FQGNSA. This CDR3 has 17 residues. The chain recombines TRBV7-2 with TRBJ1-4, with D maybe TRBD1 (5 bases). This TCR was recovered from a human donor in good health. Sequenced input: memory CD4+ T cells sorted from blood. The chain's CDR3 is CASSLGGGYATNEKLFF. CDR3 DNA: TGTGCCAGCAGCTTAGGGGGCGGATATGCAACTAATGAAAAACTGTTTTTT.